This T cell receptor beta chain comes out of a study of T-cell reconstitution after alpha-beta-depleted transplantation in children. General study points: Several hundred expanded graft clones reportedly gave rise to the alpha-beta T cells present about two months after transplant. Surviving recipient T cells and thymic progenitors accounted for the high day-60 TCRbeta diversity observed in some patients.

On this clonotype: What it binds is not known.

Unique molecular identifiers were incorporated into the prepared TCRbeta library. TCRdb independently ran MiXCR on the PCR reads; one entry per CDR3 protein. Among about 580,000 distinct CDR3 sequences listed, about 21% were seen once. The V gene lost 4 bases and the J gene lost 0 bases, with 13 bases spanning the gap. The CDR3 spans 15 residues. CDR1 is DFQATT and CDR2 is SNEGSKA in the germline V gene (reference sequence). The sequence came from a boy in the first two years of life who had a stem cell transplant for acute myeloid leukemia, so the T cells may come from the graft donor. Sequenced material: PBMCs, mostly from graft donor cells, taken 360 days after TCRalphabeta/CD19-depleted stem cell transplant. The genes are TRBV20-1 and TRBJ2-1; D gene unclear. DNA for the CDR3: TGCAGTGCTAAGGCTTCCAGACGCTCCTACAATGAGCAGTTCTTC. This encodes CSAKASRRSYNEQFF.